This is a list of T cell receptor beta chains from one sample in a study of response to subunit inactivated influenza vaccine. MiXCR, applied by TCRdb to the RT-PCR reads, yields one record per CDR3 protein. The sample holds hundreds of thousands of distinct CDR3 sequences, around a sixth seen once. This sample comprised PBMCs from blood, obtained 11 to 12 days after vaccination. The receptors stem from a man aged 50 or older who received an inactivated influenza vaccine. The CDR3 runs from the conserved cysteine through the conserved F or W. A D gene is named only where the DNA matches it firmly. Clone size is stated in some rows and not others, as once, few, many or a class when expanded.

clone_size j_call d_call v_call cdr3_nt cdr3_aa
- TRBJ2-2 - TRBV4-3 TGCGCCAGCAGCCACTTCGGGGTAGACACCGGGGAGCTGTTTTTT CASSHFGVDTGELFF
- TRBJ1-2 - TRBV20-1 TGCAGTGCCGGTCAAGGGGAGGCAACCTATGGCTACACCTTC CSAGQGEATYGYTF
few TRBJ2-3 TRBD2 TRBV12-3/TRBV12-4 TGTGCCAGCAAGTGGCTAGCGGGGGGCGGGCCGGGAGATACGCAGTATTTT CASKWLAGGGPGDTQYF
few TRBJ2-3 TRBD2 TRBV7-6 TGTGCTACCGGGACTAGCATTACAGATACGCAGTATTTT CATGTSITDTQYF
- TRBJ2-1 - TRBV20-1 TGCAGTGCTAGAGATGGTTTCCGGGAGACACCCTACAATGAGCAGTTCTTC CSARDGFRETPYNEQFF
- TRBJ2-3 - TRBV15 TGTGCCACCAGCGCCCGACTAGTGGATACGCAGTATTTT CATSARLVDTQYF
few TRBJ2-1 - TRBV2 TGTGCCAGCAGAGCAGGAGGCTCCTACAATGAGCAGTTCTTC CASRAGGSYNEQFF
- TRBJ1-6 TRBD1 TRBV5-1 TGCGCCAGCAGCCCGACGACGGGACAGCATAATTCACCCCTCCACTTT CASSPTTGQHNSPLHF
- TRBJ2-1 - TRBV29-1 TGCAGCGCACCCAACTCCGGGTACAATGAGCAGTTCTTC CSAPNSGYNEQFF
- TRBJ2-3 - TRBV20-1 TGCAGTGCTAGAGTTCCCTCAGGGCCAGATACGCAGTATTTT CSARVPSGPDTQYF